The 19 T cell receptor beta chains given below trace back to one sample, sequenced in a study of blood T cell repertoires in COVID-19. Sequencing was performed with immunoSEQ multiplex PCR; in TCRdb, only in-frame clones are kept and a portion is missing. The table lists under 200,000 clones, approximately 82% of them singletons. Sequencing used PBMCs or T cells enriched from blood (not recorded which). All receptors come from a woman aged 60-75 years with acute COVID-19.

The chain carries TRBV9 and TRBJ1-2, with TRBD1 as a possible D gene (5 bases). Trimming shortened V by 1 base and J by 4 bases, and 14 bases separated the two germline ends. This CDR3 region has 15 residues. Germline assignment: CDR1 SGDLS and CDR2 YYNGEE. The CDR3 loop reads CASSVRADNPYGYTF. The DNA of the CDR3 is TGTGCCAGCAGCGTACGTGCGGACAACCCCTATGGCTACACCTTC.

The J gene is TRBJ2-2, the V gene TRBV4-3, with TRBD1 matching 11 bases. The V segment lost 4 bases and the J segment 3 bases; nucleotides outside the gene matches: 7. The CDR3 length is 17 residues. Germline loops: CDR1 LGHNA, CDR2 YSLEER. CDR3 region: CASSPLGQGADTGELFF. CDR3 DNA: TGCGCCAGCAGCCCTCTTGGACAGGGGGCCGACACCGGGGAGCTGTTTTTT.

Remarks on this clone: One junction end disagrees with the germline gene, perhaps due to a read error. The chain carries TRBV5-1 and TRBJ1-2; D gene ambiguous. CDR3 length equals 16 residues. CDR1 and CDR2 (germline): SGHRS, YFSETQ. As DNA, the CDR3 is TGCGCCAGCAGCTTGGAAGGCGGTGGCCCCCACTATGGCTACATCTTC. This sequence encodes CASSLEGGGPHYGYIF.

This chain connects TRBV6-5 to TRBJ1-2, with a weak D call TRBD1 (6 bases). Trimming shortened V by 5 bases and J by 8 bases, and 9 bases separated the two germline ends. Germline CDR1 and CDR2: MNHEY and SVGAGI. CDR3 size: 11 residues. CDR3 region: CASSPGEGYTF. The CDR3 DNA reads TGTGCCAGCAGTCCAGGGGAAGGCTACACCTTC.

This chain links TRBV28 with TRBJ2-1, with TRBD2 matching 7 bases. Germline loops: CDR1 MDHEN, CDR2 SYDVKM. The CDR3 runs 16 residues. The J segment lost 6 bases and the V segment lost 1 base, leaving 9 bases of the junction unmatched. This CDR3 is CASSLFTGGGSNEQFF. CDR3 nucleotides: TGTGCCAGCAGTTTATTTACGGGGGGAGGCTCCAATGAGCAGTTCTTC.

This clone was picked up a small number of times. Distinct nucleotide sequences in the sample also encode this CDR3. The CDR3 nucleotides are TGTGCCAGCACGCACAGGGGAATCTATAATTCACCCCTCCACTTT. As protein: CASTHRGIYNSPLHF. The chain is built from TRBV27 and TRBJ1-6; 7 bases map to TRBD1. The V segment lost 7 bases and the J segment 3 bases; nucleotides outside the gene matches: 6. Germline CDR1 and CDR2: MNHEY and SMNVEV (reference sequence). The CDR3 spans 15 residues.

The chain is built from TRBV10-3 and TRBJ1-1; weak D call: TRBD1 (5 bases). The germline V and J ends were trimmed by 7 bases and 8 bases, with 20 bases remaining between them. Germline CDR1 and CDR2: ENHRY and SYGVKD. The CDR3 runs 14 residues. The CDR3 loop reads CAITAGPKSEEAFF. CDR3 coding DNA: TGTGCCATCACGGCAGGGCCCAAGTCGGAAGAAGCTTTCTTT.

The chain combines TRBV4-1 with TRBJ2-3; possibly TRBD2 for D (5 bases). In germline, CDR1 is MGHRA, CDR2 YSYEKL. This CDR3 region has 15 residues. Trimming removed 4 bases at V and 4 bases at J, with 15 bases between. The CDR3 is CASSPITGLADTQYF. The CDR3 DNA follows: TGCGCCAGCAGCCCCATCACGGGGTTAGCAGATACGCAGTATTTT.

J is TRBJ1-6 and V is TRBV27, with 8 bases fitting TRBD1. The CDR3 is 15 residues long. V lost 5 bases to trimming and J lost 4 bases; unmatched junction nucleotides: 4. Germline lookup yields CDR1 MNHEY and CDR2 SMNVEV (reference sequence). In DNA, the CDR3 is TGTGCCAGCAGTCCCAGACAGGGGTATAATTCACCCCTCCACTTT. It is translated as CASSPRQGYNSPLHF.

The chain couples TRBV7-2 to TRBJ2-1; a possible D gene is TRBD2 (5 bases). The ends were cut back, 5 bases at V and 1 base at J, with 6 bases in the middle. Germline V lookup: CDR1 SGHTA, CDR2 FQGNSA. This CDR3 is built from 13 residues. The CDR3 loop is CASSRLSYNEQFF. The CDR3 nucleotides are TGTGCCAGCAGCCGACTATCCTACAATGAGCAGTTCTTC.

The CDR3 protein is CASSLGDSGVFF. The CDR3 DNA sequence: TGTGCCAGCAGCTTAGGGGACAGTGGGGTCTTTTTT. This rearrangement joins TRBV7-2 to TRBJ1-4; 7 bases agree with TRBD1. The germline V gene encodes CDR1 SGHTA and CDR2 FQGNSA. With 1 base clipped from V and 17 bases from J, the junction kept 7 bases outside the gene matches. The CDR3 runs to 12 residues.

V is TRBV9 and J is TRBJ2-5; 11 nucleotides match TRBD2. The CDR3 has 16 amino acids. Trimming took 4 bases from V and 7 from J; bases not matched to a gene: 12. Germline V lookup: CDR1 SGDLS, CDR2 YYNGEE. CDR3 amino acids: CASSPPGLAAGGTQYF. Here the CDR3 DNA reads TGTGCCAGCAGCCCCCCGGGACTAGCGGCAGGTGGGACCCAGTACTTC.

The CDR3 loop is CASSEGGTGVYEQFF. CDR3 sequence (DNA): TGTGCCAGCAGTGAAGGGGGGACAGGGGTCTATGAGCAGTTCTTC. The V call is TRBV6-1, the J call TRBJ2-1; 10 nucleotides align to TRBD1. V gave up 1 base and J gave up 8 bases; unmatched junction bases: 5. From germline, CDR1 is MNHNS and CDR2 SASEGT. The CDR3 is made up of 15 amino acids.

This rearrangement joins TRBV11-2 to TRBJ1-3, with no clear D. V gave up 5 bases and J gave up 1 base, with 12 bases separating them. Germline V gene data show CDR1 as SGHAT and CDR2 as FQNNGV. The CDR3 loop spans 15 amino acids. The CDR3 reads CASSLTPASGNTIYF. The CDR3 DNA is TGTGCCAGCAGCCTTACACCTGCTTCTGGAAACACCATATATTTT. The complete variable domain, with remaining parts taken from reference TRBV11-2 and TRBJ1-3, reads EAGVAQSPRYKIIEKRQSVAFWCNPISGHATLYWYQQILGQGPKLLIQFQNNGVVDDSQLPKDRFSAERLKGVDSTLKIQPAKLEDSAVYLCASSLTPASGNTIYFGEGSWLTVV.

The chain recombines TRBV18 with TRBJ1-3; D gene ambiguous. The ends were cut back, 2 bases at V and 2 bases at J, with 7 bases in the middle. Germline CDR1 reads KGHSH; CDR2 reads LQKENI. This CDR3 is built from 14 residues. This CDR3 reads CASSPEGTGNTIYF. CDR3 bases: TGTGCCAGCTCACCAGAGGGAACTGGAAACACCATATATTTT.

CDR3 residues: CASAGGSSYNEQFF. CDR3 bases: TGCGCCAGCGCCGGGGGGAGTTCCTACAATGAGCAGTTCTTC. J is TRBJ2-1 and V is TRBV5-1, with 7 bases aligning to TRBD2. The V gene's germline CDR1 is SGHRS and CDR2 YFSETQ. The CDR3 has 14 amino acids. Trimming cost V 7 bases and J 1 base; bases outside gene matches: 5.

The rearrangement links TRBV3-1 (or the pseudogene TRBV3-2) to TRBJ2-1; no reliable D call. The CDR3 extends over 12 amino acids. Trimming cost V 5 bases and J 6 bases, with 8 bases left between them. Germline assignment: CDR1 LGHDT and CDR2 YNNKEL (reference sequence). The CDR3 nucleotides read TGTGCCAGCAGCTTCCTATCCAATGAGCAGTTCTTC. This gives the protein CASSFLSNEQFF.

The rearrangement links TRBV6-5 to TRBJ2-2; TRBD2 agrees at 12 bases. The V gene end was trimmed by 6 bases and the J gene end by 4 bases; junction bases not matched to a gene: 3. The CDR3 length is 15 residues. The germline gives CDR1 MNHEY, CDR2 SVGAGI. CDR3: CASSGLAGSTGELFF. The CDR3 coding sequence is TGTGCCAGCAGCGGACTAGCGGGGAGCACCGGGGAGCTGTTTTTT.

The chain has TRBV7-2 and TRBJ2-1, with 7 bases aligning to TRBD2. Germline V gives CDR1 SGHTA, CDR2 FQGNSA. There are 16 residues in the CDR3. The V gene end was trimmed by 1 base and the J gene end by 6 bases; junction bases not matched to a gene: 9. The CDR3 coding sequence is TGTGCCAGCAGCTTAGAGTCTCTCTCGGGGGGCAATGAGCAGTTCTTC. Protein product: CASSLESLSGGNEQFF.